A selection of T cell receptor beta chains follows, all from one sample in a study of T cell changes during pregnancy in multiple sclerosis. Sequencing was performed with immunoSEQ multiplex PCR; in TCRdb, only in-frame clones are kept and a portion is missing. The sample lists 60,000 to 70,000 clones, 91% occurring once. Source: peripheral blood, taken in the third trimester of pregnancy. These receptors were obtained from a female donor in good health, enrolled as a control in a pregnancy study. The CDR3 runs from the conserved cysteine through the conserved F or W. A D gene is named only where the DNA matches it firmly.

NA | TRBJ2-1 | TRBV7-9 | TGTGCCAGCAGCCCCGGAGGAGAGCAGTTCTTC | CASSPGGEQFF
NA | TRBJ1-2 | TRBV19 | TGTGCCAGTGGCGGGGGTGTGAGTGGCTACACCTTC | CASGGGVSGYTF
NA | TRBJ2-3 | TRBV27 | TGTGCCAGCAGTTTTTACGGGGGGCAGGCAGATACGCAGTATTTT | CASSFYGGQADTQYF
NA | TRBJ1-2 | TRBV9 | TGTGCCAGCAGCGTAGACACTAACTATGGCTACACCTTC | CASSVDTNYGYTF
NA | TRBJ1-1 | TRBV5-4 | TGTGCCAGCAGCTTAGACAGAAGCACCATTGAAGCTTTCTTT | CASSLDRSTIEAFF
TRBD1 | TRBJ1-2 | TRBV5-1 | TGCGCCACCCGAAGGACAGGAGCTAACTATGGCTACACCTTC | CATRRTGANYGYTF
NA | TRBJ2-2 | TRBV7-9 | TGTGCCAGCTCTCGAGCGGGCACCGGGGAGCTGTTTTTT | CASSRAGTGELFF
TRBD1 | TRBJ1-5 | TRBV12-5 | TGTGCTAGTGGTACCGGGACAGGATTCAATCAGCCCCAGCATTTT | CASGTGTGFNQPQHF
NA | TRBJ2-5 | TRBV6-1 | TGTGCCAGCAGTGAATCAGGGGACGAGACCCAGTACTTC | CASSESGDETQYF
TRBD2 | TRBJ2-7 | TRBV5-1 | TGCGCCAGCAGCCCGCCCGGACTAGAAAGAGTCTACGAGCAGTACTTC | CASSPPGLERVYEQYF
TRBD2 | TRBJ2-3 | TRBV5-8 | TGTGCCAGCAGCTTGGTTGCGGGAGGTCCCGCAGATACGCAGTATTTT | CASSLVAGGPADTQYF
TRBD1 | TRBJ1-5 | TRBV7-2 | TGTGCCAGCAGTAGGGACAGGGAACAGCCCCAGCATTTT | CASSRDREQPQHF
NA | TRBJ1-1 | TRBV29-1 | TGCAGCGTCGCCCGGGTTGACACTGAAGCTTTCTTT | CSVARVDTEAFF
TRBD2 | TRBJ2-2 | TRBV4-1 | TGCGCCAGCAGCCCGCAACCGGGGACTAGCGTAGCCGGGGAGCTGTTTTTT | CASSPQPGTSVAGELFF
TRBD2 | TRBJ2-5 | TRBV6-5 | TGTGCCAGCAGTTCCGGACTAGCGGGAGTCGGGGAGACCCAGTACTTC | CASSSGLAGVGETQYF
NA | TRBJ2-1 | TRBV29-1 | TGCAGCGTTGCTCCGCGGGAAAAGAGTTTTGAGTTCTTC | CSVAPREKSFEFF
TRBD1 | TRBJ1-1 | TRBV7-8 | TGTGCCAGCAGTTCCGGGACAGGGACGTGGAACACTGAAGCTTTCTTT | CASSSGTGTWNTEAFF
NA | TRBJ1-4 | TRBV5-6 | TGTGCCAGCAGCTTACTGGGAGGACCCTCAACTAATGAAAAACTGTTTTTT | CASSLLGGPSTNEKLFF
NA | TRBJ1-3 | TRBV9 | TGTGCCAGCAGCGCTACTTACAGGGTAGATTACTCTGGAAACACCATATATTTT | CASSATYRVDYSGNTIYF
TRBD1 | TRBJ2-5 | TRBV10-3 | TGTGCCACCAAACAGGGGTACCAAGAGACCCAGTACTTC | CATKQGYQETQYF
NA | TRBJ1-2 | TRBV5-1 | TGCGCCAGCAGCTCGGAGACAGACTATGGCTACACCTTC | CASSSETDYGYTF
NA | TRBJ2-7 | TRBV5-5 | TGTGCCAGCAGCTTGGGGGGCAGGACCCTAAACTACGAGCAGTACTTC | CASSLGGRTLNYEQYF
NA | TRBJ1-5 | TRBV30 | TGTGCCTGGAAAGGAACAGTCAATCAGCCCCAGCATTTT | CAWKGTVNQPQHF
TRBD2 | TRBJ2-3 | TRBV6-4 | TGTGCCAGCAGTGTACAGGCGGGGGGCACAGATACGCAGTATTTT | CASSVQAGGTDTQYF
NA | TRBJ2-1 | TRBV5-5 | TGTGCCAGCAGCTTGACGGTGTTCGAGGGTGAGGAGTTCTTC | CASSLTVFEGEEFF
TRBD1 | TRBJ1-3 | TRBV11-2 | TGTGCCAGCAGCTTAGTTTTGACAGGGTCGGAAAACACCATATATTTT | CASSLVLTGSENTIYF
NA | TRBJ2-7 | TRBV28 | TGTGCCAGCAGTACCCCGACAGGCCAGTACTTC | CASSTPTGQYF
TRBD1 | TRBJ1-2 | TRBV4-2 | TGTGCCAGCAGCCGAGGACAGGGAGGTGGCTACACCTTC | CASSRGQGGGYTF
TRBD2 | TRBJ2-1 | TRBV6-1 | TGTGCCAGCACCCTAACTAGCGGGTCCTACAATGAGCAGTTCTTC | CASTLTSGSYNEQFF